These 5 T cell receptor beta chains originate from one sample sequenced in a study of blood T cells in healthy people across ages. The authors ran a second PCR of about 6 to 11 cycles using a sample-barcoded 5' primer and a J-beta primer mix. TCRdb redid the calling of the 5' RACE reads with MiXCR, one entry per CDR3 protein. The sample lists 1.5 million to 2 million distinct CDR3 sequences, 30% to 40% seen once, with roughly 10% in the top ten. Sample: blood. The receptors stem from a woman aged 30 to 39 in good health.

This chain uses TRBV7-2 with TRBJ2-2, with TRBD2 identical over 7 bases. With 4 bases clipped from V and 8 bases from J, the junction kept 4 bases outside the gene matches. The CDR3 contains 13 residues. From germline, CDR1 is SGHTA and CDR2 FQGNSA. CDR3 in amino acids: CASSSTSRGELFF. CDR3 nucleotides: TGTGCCAGCAGCTCGACTAGCCGGGGGGAGCTGTTTTTT. The full variable domain, with the rest looked up from reference TRBV7-2 and TRBJ2-2, is GAGVSQSPSNKVTEKGKDVELRCDPISGHTALYWYRQSLGQGLEFLIYFQGNSAPDKSGLPSDRFSAERTGGSVSTLTIQRTQQEDSAVYLCASSSTSRGELFFGEGSRLTVL.

Remarks on this clonotype: A much larger clone differs from this one at a single base, so this may be a read error. V and J are TRBV7-8 and TRBJ2-7; a possible D gene is TRBD2 (6 bases). The CDR3 totals 14 residues. Germline V gene data show CDR1 as SGHVS and CDR2 as FQNEAQ. The V and J ends lost 7 bases and 3 bases respectively, with 16 bases between them. The CDR3 reads CASMQEGTYYEQYF. CDR3 DNA sequence: TGTGCCAGCATGCAAGAAGGGACTTACTACGAGCAGTACTTC.

This clonotype was seen ten or more times. The chain joins TRBV12-3 or TRBV12-4 to TRBJ1-2; D might be TRBD1 (5 bases). The CDR3 length is 13 residues. The V end was cut by 5 bases, the J end by 3 bases, with 10 bases between. CDR3 loop: CASSPSGYYGYTF. The CDR3, as DNA: TGTGCCAGCAGTCCCTCAGGGTACTATGGCTACACCTTC.

This clonotype was detected only a few times. This chain joins TRBV3-1 and TRBJ2-7; D is unclear. The DNA end lines up better with TRBJ2-5; the J call may be wrong. The length of the CDR3 is 15 residues. Germline V lookup: CDR1 LGHDT, CDR2 YNNKEL (reference sequence). CDR3 coding DNA: TGTGCCAGCAGCCAAGCCCGGTCGCTGGTAGAGACCCAGTACTTC. Amino acid sequence: CASSQARSLVETQYF.

The gene calls are TRBV6-5 and TRBJ2-7; D is uncertain. V dropped 6 bases and J dropped 1 base, with 16 bases sitting between them. CDR1 and CDR2 (germline): MNHEY, SVGAGI. This CDR3 has 15 amino acids. In DNA form, the CDR3 reads TGTGCCAGCAGCCTGAACTCCTTTGCTTCCTACGAGCAGTACTTC. This translates into CASSLNSFASYEQYF.